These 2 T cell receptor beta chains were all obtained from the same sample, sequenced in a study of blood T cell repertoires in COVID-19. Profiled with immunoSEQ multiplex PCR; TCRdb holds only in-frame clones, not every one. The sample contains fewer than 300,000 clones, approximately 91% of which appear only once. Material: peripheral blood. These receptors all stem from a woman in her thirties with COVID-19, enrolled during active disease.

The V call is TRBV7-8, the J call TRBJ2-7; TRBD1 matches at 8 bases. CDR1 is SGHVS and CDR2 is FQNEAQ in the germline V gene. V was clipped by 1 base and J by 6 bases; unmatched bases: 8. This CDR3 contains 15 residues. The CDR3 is CASSLVFAGTGEQYF. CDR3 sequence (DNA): TGTGCCAGCAGCTTAGTTTTTGCTGGGACAGGCGAGCAGTACTTC.

The CDR3 DNA reads as TGTGCCAGCAGTGGGCATTACGAGCAGTACTTC. Residues: CASSGHYEQYF. V is TRBV25-1 and J is TRBJ2-7; D is ambiguous. CDR1 is MGHDK and CDR2 is SYGVNS in the germline V gene. The CDR3 loop spans 11 amino acids. V gave up 4 bases and J gave up 4 bases, with 5 bases separating them.